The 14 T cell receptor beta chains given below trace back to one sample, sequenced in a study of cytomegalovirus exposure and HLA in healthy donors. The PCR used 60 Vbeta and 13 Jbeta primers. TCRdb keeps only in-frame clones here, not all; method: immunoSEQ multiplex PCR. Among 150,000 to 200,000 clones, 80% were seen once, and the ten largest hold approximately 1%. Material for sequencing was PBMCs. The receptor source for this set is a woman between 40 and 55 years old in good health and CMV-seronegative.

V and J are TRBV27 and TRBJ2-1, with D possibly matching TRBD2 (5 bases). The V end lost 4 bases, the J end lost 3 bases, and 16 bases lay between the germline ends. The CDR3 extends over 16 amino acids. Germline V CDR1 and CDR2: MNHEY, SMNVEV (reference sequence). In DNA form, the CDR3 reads TGTGCCAGCAGTTGGGGTGGCGGGCTACTCTACAATGAGCAGTTCTTC. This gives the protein CASSWGGGLLYNEQFF.

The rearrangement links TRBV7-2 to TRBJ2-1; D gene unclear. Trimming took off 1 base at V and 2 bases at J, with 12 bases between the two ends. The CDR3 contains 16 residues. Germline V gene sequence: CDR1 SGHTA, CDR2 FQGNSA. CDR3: CASSLGRTTTYNEQFF. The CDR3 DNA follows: TGTGCCAGCAGCTTAGGACGTACTACTACCTACAATGAGCAGTTCTTC.

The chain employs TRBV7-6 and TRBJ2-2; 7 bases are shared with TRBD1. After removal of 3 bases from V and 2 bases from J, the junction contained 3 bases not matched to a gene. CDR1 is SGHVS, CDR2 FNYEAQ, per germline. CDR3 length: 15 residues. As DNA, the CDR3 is TGTGCCAGCAGCTTGGACAGGCGAAACACCGGGGAGCTGTTTTTT. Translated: CASSLDRRNTGELFF.

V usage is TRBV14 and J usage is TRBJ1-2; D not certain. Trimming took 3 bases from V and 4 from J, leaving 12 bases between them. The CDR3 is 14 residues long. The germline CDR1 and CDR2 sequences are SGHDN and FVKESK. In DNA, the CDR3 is TGTGCCAGCAGCCAGAGGGAGCGCGTCTATGGCTACACCTTC. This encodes CASSQRERVYGYTF.

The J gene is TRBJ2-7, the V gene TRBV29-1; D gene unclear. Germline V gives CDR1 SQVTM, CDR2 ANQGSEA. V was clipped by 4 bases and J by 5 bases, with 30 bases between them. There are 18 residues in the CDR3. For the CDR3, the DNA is TGCAGCGTTGTGGGTGTCCCTTCGCCGAGCCACAGAAGTAACGAGCAGTACTTC. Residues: CSVVGVPSPSHRSNEQYF.

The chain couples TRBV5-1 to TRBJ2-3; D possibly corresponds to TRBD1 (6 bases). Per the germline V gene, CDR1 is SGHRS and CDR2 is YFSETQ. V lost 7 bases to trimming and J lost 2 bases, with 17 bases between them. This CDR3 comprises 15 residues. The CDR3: CASVSGAAYTDTQYF. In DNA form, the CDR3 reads TGCGCCAGCGTCTCAGGGGCGGCCTACACAGATACGCAGTATTTT.

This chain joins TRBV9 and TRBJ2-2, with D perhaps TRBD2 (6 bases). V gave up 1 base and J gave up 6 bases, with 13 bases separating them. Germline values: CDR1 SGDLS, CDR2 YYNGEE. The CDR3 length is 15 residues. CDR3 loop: CASSVTAGMAGELFF. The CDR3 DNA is TGTGCCAGCAGCGTAACTGCGGGAATGGCCGGGGAGCTGTTTTTT.

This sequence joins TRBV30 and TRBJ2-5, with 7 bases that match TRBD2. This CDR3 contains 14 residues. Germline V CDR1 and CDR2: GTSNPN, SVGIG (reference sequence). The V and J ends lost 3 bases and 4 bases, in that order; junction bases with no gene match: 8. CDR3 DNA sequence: TGTGCCTGGAGGGTAGCGGGCAACATAGAGACCCAGTACTTC. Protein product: CAWRVAGNIETQYF.

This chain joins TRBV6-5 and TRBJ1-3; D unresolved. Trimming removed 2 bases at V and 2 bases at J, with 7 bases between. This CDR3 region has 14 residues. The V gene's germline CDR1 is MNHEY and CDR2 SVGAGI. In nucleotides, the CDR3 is TGTGCCAGCAGTTACGGGCCAGCTGGAAACACCATATATTTT. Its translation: CASSYGPAGNTIYF.

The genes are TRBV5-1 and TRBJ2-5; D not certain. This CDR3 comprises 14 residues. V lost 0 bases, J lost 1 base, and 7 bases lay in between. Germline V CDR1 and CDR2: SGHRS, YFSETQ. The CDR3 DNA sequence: TGCGCCAGCAGCTTGGCTCAGTCCCAAGAGACCCAGTACTTC. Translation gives CASSLAQSQETQYF.

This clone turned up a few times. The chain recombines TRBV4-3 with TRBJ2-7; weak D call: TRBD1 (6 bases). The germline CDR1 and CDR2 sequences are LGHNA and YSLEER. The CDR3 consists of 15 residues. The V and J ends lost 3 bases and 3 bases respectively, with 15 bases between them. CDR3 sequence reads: CASSHVGDTYYEQYF. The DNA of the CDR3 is TGCGCCAGCAGCCACGTAGGGGACACCTACTACGAGCAGTACTTC.

This CDR3 is CASSDAGTSGLSSYNEQFF. For the CDR3, the DNA is TGTGCCAGTAGTGATGCCGGGACTAGCGGACTAAGCTCCTACAATGAGCAGTTCTTC. The chain carries TRBV19 and TRBJ2-1, with 11 bases matching TRBD2. Germline V CDR1 and CDR2: LNHDA, SQIVND (reference sequence). CDR3 length: 19 residues. Losses at the gene ends were 5 bases for V and 0 bases for J; bases not matched to a gene: 12.

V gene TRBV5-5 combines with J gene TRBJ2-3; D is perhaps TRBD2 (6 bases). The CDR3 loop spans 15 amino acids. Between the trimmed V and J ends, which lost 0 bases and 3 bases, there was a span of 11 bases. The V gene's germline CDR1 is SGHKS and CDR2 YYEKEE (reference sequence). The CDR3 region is CASSLGAGSTDTQYF. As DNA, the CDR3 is TGTGCCAGCAGCTTGGGGGCGGGGTCGACAGATACGCAGTATTTT.

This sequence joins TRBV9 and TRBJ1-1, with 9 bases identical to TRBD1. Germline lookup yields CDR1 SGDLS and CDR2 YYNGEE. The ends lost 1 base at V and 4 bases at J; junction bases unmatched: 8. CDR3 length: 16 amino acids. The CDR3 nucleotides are TGTGCCAGCAGCGTATTCGGGACAGGGAGCCCCACTGAAGCTTTCTTT. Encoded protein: CASSVFGTGSPTEAFF.